Given below is one T cell receptor (beta chain) in context. Its antigen is unknown. Germline loops: CDR1 SEHNR, CDR2 FQNEAQ (reference sequence). Trimming shortened V by 2 bases and J by 3 bases, and 7 bases separated the two germline ends. This CDR3 is built from 13 residues. The data originate from a study of early T cells in non-severe SARS-CoV-2 infection. Study background: Sequencing used unsorted whole-blood bulk RNA, so chains lack pairing.

Molecules of cDNA were individually given unique molecular identifiers that were attached to them. Using its own MiXCR run on the 5' RACE reads, TCRdb lists one record per CDR3 protein. The profile shows tens of thousands of distinct CDR3 sequences, less than 7.5% of them singletons. Whole-study findings and limits: Using VDJdb, the matching emphasized anti-spike CD8 responses while missing private and CD4 specificities.

This TCR came from an adult who was a healthcare worker with PCR-confirmed SARS-CoV-2 infection or an uninfected control (not recorded which). The gene calls are TRBV7-9 and TRBJ2-5; no firm D call. The sequencing here drew on whole blood, taken at baseline. CDR3 loop: CASSLYGEETQYF. The CDR3, as DNA: TGTGCCAGCAGCTTATATGGGGAAGAGACCCAGTACTTC.